The clone carrying this T cell receptor beta chain was seen only a few times. Individual cDNA molecules were tagged with unique molecular identifiers, the study reported. From the 5' RACE reads, TCRdb called clonotypes with MiXCR, one entry per CDR3 protein. The repertoire consists of around 50,000 distinct CDR3 sequences, with 10% to 15% occurring once and the leading ten covering around 2.8%. Trimming took 5 bases from V and 3 from J; bases not matched to a gene: 8. The CDR3 has 16 residues. Per the germline V gene, CDR1 is SGHVS and CDR2 is FQNEAQ. The data were obtained in a study of early T cells in non-severe SARS-CoV-2 infection.

The receptor was isolated from an adult who was a healthcare worker with PCR-confirmed SARS-CoV-2 infection or an uninfected control (not recorded which). Sequencing was carried out using whole blood. V gene TRBV7-8 combines with J gene TRBJ2-4; 9 bases map to TRBD2. The CDR3 DNA is TGTGCCAGCAGCCGCTGGGGCGGGAGGGGCAAAAACATTCAGTACTTC. Translated: CASSRWGGRGKNIQYF.